This entry features one TCR beta chain sequence. The authors' processing: For nucleated cells, counts were estimated from reference gene primer amplification. TCRdb keeps only in-frame clones here, not all; method: immunoSEQ multiplex PCR. V and J calls and clone size are as listed in that table; D and trimming were resolved from the DNA. The table records roughly 260,000 clones, 82% of them present only once. The data belong to a study of blood T cell repertoires in COVID-19. Study context: The United States, Italy and Spain provided the acute and convalescent COVID-19 samples. T cells, B-cell-depleted T cells, or PBMCs supplied cDNA or gDNA.

This CDR3 is built from 16 residues. Germline V gives CDR1 KGHDR, CDR2 SFDVKD. The V end was cut by 4 bases, the J end by 2 bases, with 14 bases between. This chain links TRBV24-1 with TRBJ2-1; possible D gene TRBD2, 6 bases. Material for sequencing was peripheral blood. This receptor was taken from a woman aged 70-85 years with acute or convalescent COVID-19. CDR3 bases: TGTGCCACCAGTGACGAGCGGGCTGGAACCTACAATGAGCAGTTCTTC. Residues: CATSDERAGTYNEQFF.